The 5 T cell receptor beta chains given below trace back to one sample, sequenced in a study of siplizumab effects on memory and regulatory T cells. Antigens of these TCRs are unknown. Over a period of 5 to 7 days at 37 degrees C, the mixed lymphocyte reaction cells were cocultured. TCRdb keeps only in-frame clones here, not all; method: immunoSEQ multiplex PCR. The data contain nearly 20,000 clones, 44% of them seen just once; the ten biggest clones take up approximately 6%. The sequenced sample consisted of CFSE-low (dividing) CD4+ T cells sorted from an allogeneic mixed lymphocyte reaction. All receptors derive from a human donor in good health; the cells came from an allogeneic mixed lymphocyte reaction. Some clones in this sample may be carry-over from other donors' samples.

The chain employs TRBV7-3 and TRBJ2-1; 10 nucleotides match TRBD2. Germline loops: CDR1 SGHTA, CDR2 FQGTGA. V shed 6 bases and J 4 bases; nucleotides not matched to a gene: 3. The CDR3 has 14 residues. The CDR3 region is CASSRTSGYNEQFF. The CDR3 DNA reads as TGTGCCAGCAGTAGGACTAGCGGTTACAATGAGCAGTTCTTC. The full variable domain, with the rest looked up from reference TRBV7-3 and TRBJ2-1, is GAGVSQTPSNKVTEKGKYVELRCDPISGHTALYWYRQSLGQGPEFLIYFQGTGAADDSGLPNDRFFAVRPEGSVSTLKIQRTERGDSAVYLCASSRTSGYNEQFFGPGTRLTVL.

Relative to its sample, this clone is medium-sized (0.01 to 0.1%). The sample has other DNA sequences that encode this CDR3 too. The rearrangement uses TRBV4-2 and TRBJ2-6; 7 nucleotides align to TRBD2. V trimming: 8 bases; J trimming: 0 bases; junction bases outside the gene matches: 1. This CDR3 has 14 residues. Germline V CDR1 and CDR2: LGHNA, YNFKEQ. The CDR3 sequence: CASRGDSGANVLTF. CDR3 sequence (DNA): TGTGCCAGCCGGGGGGACTCTGGGGCCAACGTCCTGACTTTC.

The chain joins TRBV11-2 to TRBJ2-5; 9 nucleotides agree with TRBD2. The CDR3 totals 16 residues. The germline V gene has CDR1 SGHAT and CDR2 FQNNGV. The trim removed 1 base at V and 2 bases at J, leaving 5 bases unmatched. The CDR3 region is CASSLAGTSPQETQYF. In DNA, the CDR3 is TGTGCCAGCAGCTTAGCAGGGACTAGCCCACAAGAGACCCAGTACTTC. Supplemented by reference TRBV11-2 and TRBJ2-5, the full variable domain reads EAGVAQSPRYKIIEKRQSVAFWCNPISGHATLYWYQQILGQGPKLLIQFQNNGVVDDSQLPKDRFSAERLKGVDSTLKIQPAKLEDSAVYLCASSLAGTSPQETQYFGPGTRLLVL.

CDR3 sequence (DNA): TGTGCCAGCAGTTACTCTAAATATGCAGGGGGTTCACCCCTCCACTTT. It yields the protein CASSYSKYAGGSPLHF. The chain carries TRBV6-5 and TRBJ1-6; 7 bases are a match to TRBD1. The CDR3 has 16 residues. Germline V gene data show CDR1 as MNHEY and CDR2 as SVGAGI. Trimming removed 0 bases from V and 9 bases from J; junction bases left unmatched: 8.

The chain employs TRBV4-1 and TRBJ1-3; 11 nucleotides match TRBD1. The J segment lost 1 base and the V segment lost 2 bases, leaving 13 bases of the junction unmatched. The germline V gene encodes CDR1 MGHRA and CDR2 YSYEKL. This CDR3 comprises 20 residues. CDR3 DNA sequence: TGCGCCAGCAGCCAACGCCTAGGGACAGGGGGAATCAGGTCTGGAAACACCATATATTTT. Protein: CASSQRLGTGGIRSGNTIYF.